This T cell receptor beta chain was retrieved from a study of T cell repertoires in cytomegalovirus infection. As for the study in general: Recently identified HLA-C-restricted CMV epitopes and well-studied HLA-B-restricted CMV epitopes were used by the study. Regarding the study as a whole: The ex vivo response was dominated by HLA-C-restricted CMV-specific TCR beta clonotypes. Public TCR beta family frequency separated CMV-and-HLA carriers, including in an independent cohort.

This clonotype was counted only a few times. Its cognate antigen is unknown. The CDR3 extends over 14 amino acids. The V gene end was trimmed by 5 bases and the J gene end by 6 bases; junction bases not matched to a gene: 9. Germline lookup yields CDR1 SGHTA and CDR2 FQGNSA. Each CDR3 protein is one row after TCRdb ran MiXCR on the reads. Here the sample spans about 160,000 distinct CDR3 sequences, roughly a fifth being singletons. Sequencing used CD8+ T cells from cultured PBMCs, obtained from culture after CMV antigen stimulation. This sequence originates from a human donor in good health (CMV status not recorded). Some clones in this sample may be carry-over from other donors' samples. The chain couples TRBV7-2 to TRBJ1-2; 7 bases fit TRBD1. The DNA for the CDR3 is TGTGCCAGCAGCGTAGACAGGGCTATTGATGGCTACACCTTC. Translating it yields CASSVDRAIDGYTF.